These 22 T cell receptor beta chains came from one sample sequenced in a study of T cell repertoires in cytomegalovirus infection (dated by TCRdb to about 2019). TCRdb shows the sequencer as Illumina HiSeq 1500. Clones were called with MiXCR by TCRdb after fastp trimmed the public reads at Q25, and only in-frame beta chains were retained. Here each entry gathers all rows of one CDR3 protein and keeps the most common genes and DNA. The sample table contains more than 350,000 distinct CDR3 sequences; only one count was recorded for 30% to 40% of them. Roughly 13% of the sample is taken by the ten largest. The specimen was PBMCs. These receptors all stem from a human donor in good health (CMV status not recorded). Some clones in this sample may be carry-over from other donors' samples.

This clonotype showed up many times. This chain connects TRBV7-2 to TRBJ2-2; TRBD1 is a possible D gene (5 bases). The CDR3 extends over 15 amino acids. Per the germline V gene, CDR1 is SGHTA and CDR2 is FQGNSA. V was clipped by 3 bases and J by 4 bases, with 12 bases between them. The CDR3 sequence: CASSLGRVGTGELFF. In nucleotides, the CDR3 is TGTGCCAGCAGCTTGGGCAGGGTTGGCACCGGGGAGCTGTTTTTT.

The chain joins TRBV19 to TRBJ2-7; 8 bases are a match to TRBD1. Germline CDR1 reads LNHDA; CDR2 reads SQIVND (reference sequence). This CDR3 comprises 13 residues. V trimming: 7 bases; J trimming: 5 bases; junction bases outside the gene matches: 7. As DNA, the CDR3 is TGTGCCAGTAACGGACAGGGTAGCCACGAGCAGTACTTC. Translating it yields CASNGQGSHEQYF.

The rearrangement links TRBV3-1 to TRBJ2-1, with D perhaps TRBD2 (5 bases). The CDR3 has 14 residues. Trimming stripped 1 base from V and 5 bases from J, with 9 bases between. Germline V gene data show CDR1 as LGHDT and CDR2 as YNNKEL (reference sequence). The CDR3 here is CASSQAGADNEQFF. CDR3 nucleotides: TGTGCCAGCAGCCAAGCTGGAGCGGACAATGAGCAGTTCTTC.

In this sample, this clonotype turned up a few times. The chain combines TRBV7-6 with TRBJ2-5; a possible D gene is TRBD2 (5 bases). The CDR3 consists of 15 residues. CDR1 and CDR2 (germline): SGHVS, FNYEAQ. Deletions cut 1 base from V and 4 bases from J, with 13 bases between. CDR3 sequence reads: CASSLGGGLGETQYF. The CDR3 DNA sequence: TGTGCCAGCAGCTTAGGAGGAGGTCTGGGAGAGACCCAGTACTTC.

This clonotype was counted a few times. The chain joins TRBV19 to TRBJ1-2; D is perhaps TRBD1 (6 bases). V was pared by 5 bases and J by 2 bases, with 15 bases between. The CDR3 totals 15 residues. Germline CDR1 LNHDA, CDR2 SQIVND (reference sequence). In DNA, the CDR3 is TGTGCCAGTAGTTCCCCGGGACACGGCAACTATGGCTACACCTTC. It encodes CASSSPGHGNYGYTF.

This clonotype was found many times. This rearrangement joins TRBV7-8 to TRBJ1-5; no reliable D call. Germline V lookup: CDR1 SGHVS, CDR2 FQNEAQ. The V end was cut by 1 base, the J end by 1 base, with 8 bases between. The CDR3 has 15 residues. The CDR3 DNA reads TGTGCCAGCAGCTTAGGGTACCAGAGCAATCAGCCCCAGCATTTT. Translation gives CASSLGYQSNQPQHF.

This clonotype was counted once. J is TRBJ2-3 and V is TRBV19; perhaps TRBD2 as D (6 bases). V was trimmed by 5 bases and J by 3 bases, leaving 15 bases between them. Germline V gives CDR1 LNHDA, CDR2 SQIVND (reference sequence). The length of the CDR3 is 15 residues. The CDR3: CASSAPGGITDTQYF. In DNA form, the CDR3 reads TGTGCCAGTAGTGCACCGGGCGGGATTACAGATACGCAGTATTTT.

This clonotype was observed once. CDR3 sequence: CSARDVVAGGGYNEQFF. In DNA form, the CDR3 reads TGCAGTGCTAGAGATGTAGTAGCGGGGGGAGGGTACAATGAGCAGTTCTTC. The chain carries TRBV20-1 and TRBJ2-1; 10 nucleotides align to TRBD2. CDR1 DFQATT and CDR2 SNEGSKA come from the germline V gene (reference sequence). This CDR3 spans 17 amino acids. V lost 0 bases and J lost 4; bases outside the gene matches: 9.

The chain has TRBV7-9 and TRBJ1-1; the D is unclear. The CDR3 is 13 residues long. Germline V gives CDR1 SEHNR, CDR2 FQNEAQ (reference sequence). Trimming removed 5 bases at V and 3 bases at J, with 10 bases between. The CDR3 sequence is CASSASRDTEAFF. The CDR3 DNA is TGTGCCAGCAGCGCAAGCCGGGACACTGAAGCTTTCTTT.

This clonotype appeared a few times. V and J are TRBV28 and TRBJ2-7; 8 bases are a match to TRBD1. With 7 bases clipped from V and 2 bases from J, the junction kept 4 bases outside the gene matches. The CDR3 runs to 13 residues. Per the germline V gene, CDR1 is MDHEN and CDR2 is SYDVKM. CDR3 region: CASTGTGTYEQYF. Written as DNA, the CDR3 is TGTGCCAGCACCGGGACAGGTACCTACGAGCAGTACTTC.

There are a few counts of this clonotype. The chain combines TRBV6-2 or TRBV6-3 with TRBJ2-1; TRBD1 matches 7 bases. This CDR3 contains 13 residues. Germline V CDR1 and CDR2: MNHEY, SVGEGT. The junction had 8 bases not matched to a gene; V was cut back by 10 bases and J by 5 bases. In nucleotides, the CDR3 is TGTGCCACCCACAGGGGTATGGACAATGAGCAGTTCTTC. Amino acid sequence: CATHRGMDNEQFF.

The rearrangement links TRBV7-6 to TRBJ2-5, with D maybe TRBD1 (6 bases). The V gene lost 3 bases and the J gene lost 3 bases, with 14 bases spanning the gap. CDR3 length: 15 residues. Germline V lookup: CDR1 SGHVS, CDR2 FNYEAQ. This CDR3 reads CASSLGPRTEETQYF. The CDR3 DNA follows: TGTGCCAGCAGCTTGGGGCCCCGGACAGAAGAGACCCAGTACTTC.

The chain combines TRBV4-1 with TRBJ2-7; D is ambiguous. V was trimmed by 0 bases and J by 6 bases, leaving 15 bases between them. Germline V gives CDR1 MGHRA, CDR2 YSYEKL. CDR3 length: 15 residues. CDR3: CASSQDGSPSGEQYF. CDR3 nucleotides: TGCGCCAGCAGCCAAGACGGATCCCCATCCGGCGAGCAGTACTTC.

This clonotype was recorded a few times. This chain joins TRBV20-1 and TRBJ2-1; 7 bases match TRBD2. V lost 4 bases to trimming and J lost 0 bases; unmatched junction nucleotides: 6. This CDR3 comprises 15 residues. From germline, CDR1 is DFQATT and CDR2 SNEGSKA (reference sequence). DNA for the CDR3: TGCAGTGCTACCGGGGGGAGACGCTCCTACAATGAGCAGTTCTTC. Protein product: CSATGGRRSYNEQFF.

Turning to this clonotype: Here the CDR3 omits its conserved ending phenylalanine or tryptophan, so a read error is the likely source. The chain is built from TRBV7-2 and TRBJ2-1, with D tentatively TRBD1 or TRBD2 (5 bases each). In germline, CDR1 is SGHTA, CDR2 FQGNSA. CDR3 size: 14 residues. In DNA form, the CDR3 reads TGTGCCAGCAGCTCCGACAGAGACTACAAGGAGCAGTTCTTA. This codes for CASSSDRDYKEQFL.

The J gene is TRBJ2-6, the V gene TRBV12-3 or TRBV12-4, with 11 bases fitting TRBD1. This CDR3 region has 19 residues. The junction had 9 bases not matched to a gene; V was cut back by 5 bases and J by 0 bases. CDR3 sequence reads: CASSPKRTGGNSGANVLTF. The DNA for the CDR3 is TGTGCCAGCAGTCCTAAGCGGACAGGGGGCAACTCTGGGGCCAACGTCCTGACTTTC.

The genes are TRBV7-2 and TRBJ1-3; a weak D match, TRBD1 (6 bases). Deletions cut 5 bases from V and 7 bases from J, with 18 bases between. The length of the CDR3 is 15 residues. Germline V CDR1 and CDR2: SGHTA, FQGNSA. CDR3 DNA: TGTGCCAGCAGCATAGGACAGCAGAAAGGGAACACCATATATTTT. This codes for CASSIGQQKGNTIYF.

The sample holds a few counts of this clonotype. The chain couples TRBV6-2 or TRBV6-3 to TRBJ2-1; perhaps TRBD2 as D (6 bases). The length of the CDR3 is 15 residues. Per the germline V gene, CDR1 is MNHEY and CDR2 is SVGEGT. V lost 0 bases and J lost 3, with 9 bases in between. CDR3 coding DNA: TGTGCCAGCAGTTACTCGGGGGGATTCTACAATGAGCAGTTCTTC. Translation gives CASSYSGGFYNEQFF.

The chain uses TRBV27 and TRBJ1-1, with TRBD1 matching over 7 bases. There are 14 residues in the CDR3. The junction had 4 bases not matched to a gene; V was cut back by 3 bases and J by 3 bases. CDR1 is MNHEY, CDR2 SMNVEV, per germline (reference sequence). This chain's CDR3 is CASSFRGGDTEAFF. The CDR3 DNA sequence: TGTGCCAGCAGTTTCAGGGGGGGGGACACTGAAGCTTTCTTT.

This clonotype was counted between two and nine times. The V call is TRBV4-1, the J call TRBJ1-5, with D unresolved. CDR1 and CDR2 (germline): MGHRA, YSYEKL. The CDR3 is 16 residues long. V was shortened by 0 bases and J by 0 bases, with 9 bases between the two germline ends. The CDR3 region has the DNA TGCGCCAGCAGCCAAGATCGGGGTGATAGCAATCAGCCCCAGCATTTT. It yields the protein CASSQDRGDSNQPQHF.

This clonotype came up a few times. The chain is built from TRBV15 and TRBJ2-3; 7 bases align to TRBD1. Per germline, CDR1 LNHNV and CDR2 YYDKDF (reference sequence). The CDR3 sequence is 17 residues long. The V and J ends lost 0 bases and 6 bases, in that order; junction bases with no gene match: 12. The CDR3 DNA reads TGTGCCACCAGCAGAGATCTCTACGACAGGGACGGGGATACGCAGTATTTT. It codes for CATSRDLYDRDGDTQYF.

This clonotype was counted ten times or more. V is TRBV19 and J is TRBJ1-1; TRBD1 agrees at 7 bases. Germline CDR1 and CDR2: LNHDA and SQIVND (reference sequence). After removal of 5 bases from V and 5 bases from J, the junction contained 8 bases not matched to a gene. CDR3 length: 14 amino acids. Here the CDR3 DNA reads TGTGCCAGTAGTCGACAGGGCCCTTGGACTGAAGCTTTCTTT. Its translation: CASSRQGPWTEAFF.